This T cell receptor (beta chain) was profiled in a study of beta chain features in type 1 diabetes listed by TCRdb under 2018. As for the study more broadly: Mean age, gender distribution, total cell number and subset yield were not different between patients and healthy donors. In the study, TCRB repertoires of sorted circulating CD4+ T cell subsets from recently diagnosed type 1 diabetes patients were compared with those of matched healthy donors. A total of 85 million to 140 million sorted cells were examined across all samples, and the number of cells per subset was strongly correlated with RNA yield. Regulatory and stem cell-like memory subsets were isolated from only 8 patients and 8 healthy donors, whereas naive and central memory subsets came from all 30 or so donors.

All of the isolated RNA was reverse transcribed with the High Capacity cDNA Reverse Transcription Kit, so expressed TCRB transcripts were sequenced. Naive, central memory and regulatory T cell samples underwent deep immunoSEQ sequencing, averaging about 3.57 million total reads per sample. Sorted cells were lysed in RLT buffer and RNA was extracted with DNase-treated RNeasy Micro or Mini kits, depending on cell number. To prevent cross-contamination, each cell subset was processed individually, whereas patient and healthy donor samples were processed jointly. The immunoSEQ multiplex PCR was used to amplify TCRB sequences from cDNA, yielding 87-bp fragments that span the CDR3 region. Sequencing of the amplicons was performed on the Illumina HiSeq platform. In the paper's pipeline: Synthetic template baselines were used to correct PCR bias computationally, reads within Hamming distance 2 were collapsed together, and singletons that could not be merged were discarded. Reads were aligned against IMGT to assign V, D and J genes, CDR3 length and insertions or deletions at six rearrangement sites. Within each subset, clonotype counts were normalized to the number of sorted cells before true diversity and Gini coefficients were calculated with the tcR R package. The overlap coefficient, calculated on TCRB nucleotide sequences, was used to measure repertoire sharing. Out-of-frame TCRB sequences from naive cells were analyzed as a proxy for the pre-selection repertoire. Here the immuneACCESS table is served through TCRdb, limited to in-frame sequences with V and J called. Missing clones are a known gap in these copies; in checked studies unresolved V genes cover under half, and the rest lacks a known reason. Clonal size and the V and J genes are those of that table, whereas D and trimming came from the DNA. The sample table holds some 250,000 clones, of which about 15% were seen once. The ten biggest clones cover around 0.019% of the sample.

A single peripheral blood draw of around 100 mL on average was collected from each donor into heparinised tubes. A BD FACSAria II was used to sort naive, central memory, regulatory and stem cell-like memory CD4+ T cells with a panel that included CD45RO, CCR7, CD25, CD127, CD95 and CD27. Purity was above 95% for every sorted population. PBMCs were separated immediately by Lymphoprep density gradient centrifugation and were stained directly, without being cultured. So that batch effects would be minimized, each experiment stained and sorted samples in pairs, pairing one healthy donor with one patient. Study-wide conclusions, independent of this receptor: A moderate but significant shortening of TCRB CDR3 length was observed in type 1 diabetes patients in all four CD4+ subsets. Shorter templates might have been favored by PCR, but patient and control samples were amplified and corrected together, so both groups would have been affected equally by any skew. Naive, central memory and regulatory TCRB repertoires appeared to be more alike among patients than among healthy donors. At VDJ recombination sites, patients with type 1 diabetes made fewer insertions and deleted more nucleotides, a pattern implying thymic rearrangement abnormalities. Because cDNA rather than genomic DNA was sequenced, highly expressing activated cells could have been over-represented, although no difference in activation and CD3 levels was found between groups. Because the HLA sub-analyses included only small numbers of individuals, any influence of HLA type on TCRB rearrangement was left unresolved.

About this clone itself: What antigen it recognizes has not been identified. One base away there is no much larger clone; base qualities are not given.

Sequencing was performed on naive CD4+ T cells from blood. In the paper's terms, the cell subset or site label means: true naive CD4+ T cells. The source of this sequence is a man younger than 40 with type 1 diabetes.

The nucleotides read TGCGCCAGCAGCGCAGGGACAGGGTTCCCGTACGAGCAGTACTTC. Its translation reads: CASSAGTGFPYEQYF. The chain was built from TRBV5-1 and TRBJ2-7, and 9 bases in between align with TRBD1. From cysteine to phenylalanine, the CDR3 is 15 amino acids long. CDR3 DNA only is kept here, 45 bases in frame from base 1. The germline V gene yields SGHRS for CDR1 and YFSETQ for CDR2. V has 4 bases trimmed and J has 4 bases trimmed; junction bases matching no gene number 9.